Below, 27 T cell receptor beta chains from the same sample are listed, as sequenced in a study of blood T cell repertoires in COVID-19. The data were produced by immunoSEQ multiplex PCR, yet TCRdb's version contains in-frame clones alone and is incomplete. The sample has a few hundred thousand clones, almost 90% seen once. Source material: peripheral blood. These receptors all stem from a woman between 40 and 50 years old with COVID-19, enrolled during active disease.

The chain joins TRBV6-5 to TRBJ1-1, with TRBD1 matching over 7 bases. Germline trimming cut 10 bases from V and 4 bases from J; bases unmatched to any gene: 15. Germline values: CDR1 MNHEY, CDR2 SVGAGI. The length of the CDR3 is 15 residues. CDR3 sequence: CANSALTGAGTEAFF. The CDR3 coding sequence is TGTGCCAACTCCGCCCTCACAGGGGCGGGCACTGAAGCTTTCTTT.

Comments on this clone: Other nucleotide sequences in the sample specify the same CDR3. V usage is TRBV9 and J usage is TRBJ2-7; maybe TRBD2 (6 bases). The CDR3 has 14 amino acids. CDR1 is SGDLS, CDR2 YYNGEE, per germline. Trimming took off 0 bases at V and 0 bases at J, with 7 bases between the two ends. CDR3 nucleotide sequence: TGTGCCAGCAGCGTAGTGGGGGGCTCCTACGAGCAGTACTTC. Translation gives CASSVVGGSYEQYF.

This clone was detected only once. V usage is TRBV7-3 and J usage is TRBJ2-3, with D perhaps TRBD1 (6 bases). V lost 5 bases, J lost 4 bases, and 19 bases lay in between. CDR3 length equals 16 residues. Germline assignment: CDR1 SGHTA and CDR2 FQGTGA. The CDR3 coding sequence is TGTGCCAGCAGCCCCCGCCCGTGGGGGCCCGCAGATACGCAGTATTTT. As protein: CASSPRPWGPADTQYF. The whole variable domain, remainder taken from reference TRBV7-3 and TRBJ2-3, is GAGVSQTPSNKVTEKGKYVELRCDPISGHTALYWYRQSLGQGPEFLIYFQGTGAADDSGLPNDRFFAVRPEGSVSTLKIQRTERGDSAVYLCASSPRPWGPADTQYFGPGTRLTVL.

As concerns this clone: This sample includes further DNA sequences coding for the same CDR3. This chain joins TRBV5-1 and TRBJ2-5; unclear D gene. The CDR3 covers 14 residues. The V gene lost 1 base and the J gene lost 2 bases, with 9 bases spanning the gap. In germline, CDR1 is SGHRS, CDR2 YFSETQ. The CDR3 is CASSLTGDQETQYF. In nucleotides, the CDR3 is TGCGCCAGCAGCTTGACCGGAGATCAAGAGACCCAGTACTTC.

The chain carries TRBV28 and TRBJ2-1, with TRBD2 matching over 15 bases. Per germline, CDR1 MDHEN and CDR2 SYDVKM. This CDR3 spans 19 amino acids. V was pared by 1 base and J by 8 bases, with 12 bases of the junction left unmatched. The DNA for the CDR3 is TGTGCCAGCAGTTTATTCCCGGGGGTGGGACTAGCGGGAGGCTATGAGCAGTTCTTC. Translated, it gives CASSLFPGVGLAGGYEQFF. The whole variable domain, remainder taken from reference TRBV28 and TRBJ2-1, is DVKVTQSSRYLVKRTGEKVFLECVQDMDHENMFWYRQDPGLGLRLIYFSYDVKMKEKGDIPEGYSVSREKKERFSLILESASTNQTSMYLCASSLFPGVGLAGGYEQFFGPGTRLTVL.

The chain's CDR3 is CATMAGAGESAGEQFF. The CDR3 nucleotides read TGTGCCACTATGGCGGGAGCGGGGGAGTCGGCCGGGGAGCAGTTCTTC. The V and J genes are TRBV24-1 and TRBJ2-1, with 8 bases fitting TRBD2. The CDR3 is made up of 16 amino acids. V dropped 10 bases and J dropped 10; count of bases not matched to a gene: 20. Germline CDR1 reads KGHDR; CDR2 reads SFDVKD.

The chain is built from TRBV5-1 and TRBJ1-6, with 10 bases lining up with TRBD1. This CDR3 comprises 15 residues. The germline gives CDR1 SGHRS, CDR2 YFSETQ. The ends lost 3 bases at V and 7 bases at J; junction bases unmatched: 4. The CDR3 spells CASSYVTGGNSPLHF. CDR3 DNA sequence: TGCGCCAGCAGCTATGTGACAGGGGGCAATTCACCCCTCCACTTT.

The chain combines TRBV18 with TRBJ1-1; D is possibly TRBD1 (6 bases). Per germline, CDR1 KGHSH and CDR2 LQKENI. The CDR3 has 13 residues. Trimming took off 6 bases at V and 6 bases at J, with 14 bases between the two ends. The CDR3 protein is CASSAQGHAEAFF. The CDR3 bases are TGTGCCAGCTCCGCTCAGGGGCATGCTGAAGCTTTCTTT.

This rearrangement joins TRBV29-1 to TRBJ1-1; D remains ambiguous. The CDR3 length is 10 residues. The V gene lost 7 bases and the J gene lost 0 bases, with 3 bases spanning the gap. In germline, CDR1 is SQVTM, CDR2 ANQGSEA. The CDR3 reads CSGMNTEAFF. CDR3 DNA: TGCAGCGGTATGAACACTGAAGCTTTCTTT.

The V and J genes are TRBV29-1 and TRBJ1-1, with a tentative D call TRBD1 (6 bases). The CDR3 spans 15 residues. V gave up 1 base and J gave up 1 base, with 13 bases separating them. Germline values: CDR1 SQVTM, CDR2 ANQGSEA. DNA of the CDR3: TGCAGCGTTGAAGGGCGGGGGCAATCGAACACTGAAGCTTTCTTT. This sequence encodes CSVEGRGQSNTEAFF.

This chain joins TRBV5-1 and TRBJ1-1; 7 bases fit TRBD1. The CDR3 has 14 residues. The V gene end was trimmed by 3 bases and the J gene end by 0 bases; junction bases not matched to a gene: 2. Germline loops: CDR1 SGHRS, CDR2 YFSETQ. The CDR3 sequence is CASSYRGVNTEAFF. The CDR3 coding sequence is TGCGCCAGCAGCTACAGGGGAGTGAACACTGAAGCTTTCTTT.

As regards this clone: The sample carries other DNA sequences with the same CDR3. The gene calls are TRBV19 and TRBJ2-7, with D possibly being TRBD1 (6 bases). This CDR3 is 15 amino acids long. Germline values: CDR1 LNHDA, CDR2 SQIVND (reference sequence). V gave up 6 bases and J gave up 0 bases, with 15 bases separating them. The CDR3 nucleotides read TGTGCCAGTAGAGACCTGACAGGAAGCTCCTACGAGCAGTACTTC. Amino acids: CASRDLTGSSYEQYF.

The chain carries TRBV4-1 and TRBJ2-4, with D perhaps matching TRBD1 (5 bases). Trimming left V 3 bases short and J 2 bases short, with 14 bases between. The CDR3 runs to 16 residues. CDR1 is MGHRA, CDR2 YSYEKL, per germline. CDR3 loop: CASSQLGQRPKNIQYF. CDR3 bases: TGCGCCAGCAGCCAGCTGGGGCAGAGGCCCAAAAACATTCAGTACTTC.

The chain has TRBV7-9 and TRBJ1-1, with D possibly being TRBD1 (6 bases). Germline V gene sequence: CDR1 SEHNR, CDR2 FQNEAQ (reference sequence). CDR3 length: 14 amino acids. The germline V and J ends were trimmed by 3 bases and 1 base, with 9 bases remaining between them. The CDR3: CASSFRGRNTEAFF. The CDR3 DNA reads TGTGCCAGCAGCTTTAGGGGGAGGAACACTGAAGCTTTCTTT.

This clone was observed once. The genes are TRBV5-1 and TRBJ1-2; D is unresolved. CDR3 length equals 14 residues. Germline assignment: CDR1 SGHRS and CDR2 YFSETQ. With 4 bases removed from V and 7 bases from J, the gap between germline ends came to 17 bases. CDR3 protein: CASSHPEGMGGYTF. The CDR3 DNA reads TGCGCCAGCAGCCACCCGGAGGGTATGGGTGGCTACACCTTC.

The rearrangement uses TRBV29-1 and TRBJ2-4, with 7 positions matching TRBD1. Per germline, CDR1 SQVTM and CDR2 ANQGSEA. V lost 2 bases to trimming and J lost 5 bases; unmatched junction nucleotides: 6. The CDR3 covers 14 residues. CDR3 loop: CSVEHLGQENIQYF. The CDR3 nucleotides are TGCAGCGTTGAACACCTAGGACAGGAAAACATTCAGTACTTC.

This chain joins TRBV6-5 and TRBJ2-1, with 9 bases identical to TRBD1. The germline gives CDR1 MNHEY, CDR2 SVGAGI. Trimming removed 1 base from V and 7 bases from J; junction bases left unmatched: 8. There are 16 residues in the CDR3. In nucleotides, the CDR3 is TGTGCCAGCAGTTACTTCTCCCCCGGGACAGGGAATGAGCAGTTCTTC. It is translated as CASSYFSPGTGNEQFF.

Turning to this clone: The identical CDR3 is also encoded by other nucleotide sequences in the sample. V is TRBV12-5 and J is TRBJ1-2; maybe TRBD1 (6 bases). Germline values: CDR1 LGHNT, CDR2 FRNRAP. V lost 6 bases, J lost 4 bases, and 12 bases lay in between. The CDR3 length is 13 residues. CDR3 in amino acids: CASGWGQGYGYTF. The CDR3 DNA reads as TGTGCTAGTGGATGGGGGCAGGGCTATGGCTACACCTTC.

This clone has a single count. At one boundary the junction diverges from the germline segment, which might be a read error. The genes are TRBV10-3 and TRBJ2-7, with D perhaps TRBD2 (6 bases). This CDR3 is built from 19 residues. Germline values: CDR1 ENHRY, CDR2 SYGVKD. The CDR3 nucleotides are TGTGCCACCAGTGGGCCGACCGGGACTCCTCAAACATCGACCTACGAGCAGTACTTC. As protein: CATSGPTGTPQTSTYEQYF.

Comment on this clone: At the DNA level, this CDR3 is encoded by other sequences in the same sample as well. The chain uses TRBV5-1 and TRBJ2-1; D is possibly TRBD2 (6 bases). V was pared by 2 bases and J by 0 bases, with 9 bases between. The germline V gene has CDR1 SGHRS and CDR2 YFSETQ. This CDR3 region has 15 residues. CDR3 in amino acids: CASSFSGSSYNEQFF. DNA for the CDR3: TGCGCCAGCAGCTTTAGCGGAAGCTCCTACAATGAGCAGTTCTTC.

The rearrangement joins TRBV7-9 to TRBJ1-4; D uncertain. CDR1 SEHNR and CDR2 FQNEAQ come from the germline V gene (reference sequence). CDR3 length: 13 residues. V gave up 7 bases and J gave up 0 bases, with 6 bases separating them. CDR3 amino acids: CASTPATNEKLFF. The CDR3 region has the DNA TGTGCCAGCACCCCCGCAACTAATGAAAAACTGTTTTTT.

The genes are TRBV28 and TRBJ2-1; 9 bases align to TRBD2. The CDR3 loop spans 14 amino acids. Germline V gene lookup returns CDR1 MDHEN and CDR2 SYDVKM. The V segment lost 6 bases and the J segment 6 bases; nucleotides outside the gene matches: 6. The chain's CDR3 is CASRRAGGPNEQFF. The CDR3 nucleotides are TGTGCCAGCAGGAGGGCGGGAGGGCCCAATGAGCAGTTCTTC.

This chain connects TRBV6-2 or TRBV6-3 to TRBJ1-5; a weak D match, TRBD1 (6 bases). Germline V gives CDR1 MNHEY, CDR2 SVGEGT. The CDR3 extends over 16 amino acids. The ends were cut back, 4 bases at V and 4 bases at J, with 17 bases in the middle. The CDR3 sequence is CASSSGRGTTNQPQHF. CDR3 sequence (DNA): TGTGCCAGCAGTTCGGGCAGGGGAACGACAAATCAGCCCCAGCATTTT.

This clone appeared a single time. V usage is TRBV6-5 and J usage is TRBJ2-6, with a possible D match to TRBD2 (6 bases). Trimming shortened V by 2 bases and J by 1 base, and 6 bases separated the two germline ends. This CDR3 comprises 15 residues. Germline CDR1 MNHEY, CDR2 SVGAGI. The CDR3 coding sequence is TGTGCCAGCAGTTACGCGGGGTCTGGGGCCAACGTCCTGACTTTC. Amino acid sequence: CASSYAGSGANVLTF.

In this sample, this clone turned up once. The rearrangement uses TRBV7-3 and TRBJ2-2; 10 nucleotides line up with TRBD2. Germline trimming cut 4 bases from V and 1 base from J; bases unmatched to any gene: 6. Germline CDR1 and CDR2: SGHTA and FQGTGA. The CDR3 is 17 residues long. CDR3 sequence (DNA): TGTGCCAGCAGCTGGCCTTCTAGCGGGGGGAACACCGGGGAGCTGTTTTTT. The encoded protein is CASSWPSSGGNTGELFF.

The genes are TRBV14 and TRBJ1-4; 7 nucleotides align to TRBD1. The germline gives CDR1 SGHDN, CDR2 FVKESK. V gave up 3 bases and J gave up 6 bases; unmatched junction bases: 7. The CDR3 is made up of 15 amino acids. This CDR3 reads CASSQTGSPDEKLFF. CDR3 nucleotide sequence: TGTGCCAGCAGCCAGACAGGGAGTCCGGATGAAAAACTGTTTTTT.

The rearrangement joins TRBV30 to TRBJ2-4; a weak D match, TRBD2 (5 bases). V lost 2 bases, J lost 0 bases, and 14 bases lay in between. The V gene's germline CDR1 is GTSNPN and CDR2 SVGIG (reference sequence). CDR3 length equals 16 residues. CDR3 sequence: CAWSPLAGLAKNIQYF. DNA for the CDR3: TGTGCCTGGAGTCCCCTCGCTGGACTAGCCAAAAACATTCAGTACTTC.